This is a list of T cell receptor beta chains from one sample in a study of identical twins. Each CDR3 protein gets one entry after TCRdb re-called the 5' RACE reads with MiXCR. The sample lists approximately 630,000 distinct CDR3 sequences; 7% to 7.5% were seen once. Separately, the same data were catalogued under a study of yellow fever vaccine responses in identical twins.

Input material: PBMCs. Receptors were obtained from a woman under 30 in good health. The CDR3 runs from the conserved cysteine through the conserved F or W. Each record gives: V gene, CDR3 length, J gene, CDR3 protein.

TRBV12-3/TRBV12-4	17	TRBJ2-1	CASSNPGQGASYNEQFF
TRBV15	16	TRBJ2-3	CATSLDYSVSTDTQYF
TRBV18	15	TRBJ2-2	CASSPRLENTGELFF
TRBV5-1	16	TRBJ2-1	CASRTRSGAPYSEQFF
TRBV24-1	14	TRBJ1-6	CATSRGTLNSPLHF
TRBV7-8	13	TRBJ1-1	CASTRGGGPEAFF
TRBV15	20	TRBJ2-3	CATSRERVSGRAVGTDTQYF
TRBV11-1	18	TRBJ2-4	CASRPIRQGVPSKNIQYF
TRBV12-3/TRBV12-4	16	TRBJ2-1	CASCNIGRERGNEQFF
TRBV9	18	TRBJ2-2	CASSVVGLAGGNTGELFF
TRBV27	16	TRBJ2-3	CASSSRTATSTDTQYF
TRBV11-2	17	TRBJ2-6	CASSRDRVGSGANVLTF
TRBV20-1	16	TRBJ2-6	CSARDSARSGANVLTF
TRBV3-1	14	TRBJ1-2	CASSPGPGGYGYTF
TRBV5-1	15	TRBJ2-5	CASSLAGSMKETQYF
TRBV12-5	12	TRBJ2-1	CAAMDNYNEQFF
TRBV3-1	16	TRBJ2-5	CASSYGLAGGRETQYF
TRBV9	14	TRBJ2-7	CASSVEGGGDEQYF
TRBV20-1	16	TRBJ2-1	CSATSGGAYPINEQFF
TRBV4-1	18	TRBJ1-4	CASSQDPRVRITNEKLLF
TRBV29-1	12	TRBJ1-1	CSASTGFTEAFF
TRBV7-2	14	TRBJ2-1	CASIPGGLDNEQFF
TRBV12-3/TRBV12-4	13	TRBJ1-2	CASSLKGYYGYTF
TRBV20-1	11	TRBJ2-5	CSASGGETQYF
TRBV5-1	17	TRBJ2-2	CASSSILAGGPSGELFF
TRBV5-1	16	TRBJ1-5	CASSPEGQSNNQPQHF
TRBV20-1	13	TRBJ2-3	CSASPGGIDTQYF
TRBV6-5	14	TRBJ1-5	CASSYSGQGQPQHF
TRBV6-1	16	TRBJ2-6	CASALGSVTGANVLTF
TRBV15	15	TRBJ2-5	CATSRGGNYQETQYF
TRBV4-1	17	TRBJ2-3	CASSQVEGGGALDTQYF
TRBV2	12	TRBJ2-7	CASRPDLYEQYF
TRBV12-3/TRBV12-4	16	TRBJ2-3	CASSFFSDRPSHTQYF
TRBV2	15	TRBJ2-7	CASSEALKSSYEQYF
TRBV2	12	TRBJ2-1	CASSARDNEQFF
TRBV20-1	14	TRBJ2-7	CSAQTDRVPYEQYF
TRBV20-1	17	TRBJ1-1	CCARVVGRTGMGTEAFF
TRBV2	11	TRBJ1-4	CASSDEEKLFF
TRBV2	19	TRBJ2-2	CAISWTSGGLLSNTGELFF
TRBV20-1	14	TRBJ2-5	CSAPTGGLTETQYF
TRBV5-1	14	TRBJ2-5	CASSATGPQETQYF
TRBV11-2	14	TRBJ2-4	CASSLGAGLDIQYF
TRBV20-1	13	TRBJ1-5	CSAREQGDQPQHF
TRBV24-1	10	TRBJ2-7	CATPFYEQYF
TRBV29-1	12	TRBJ1-1	CSVEGGRTEAFF
TRBV29-1	13	TRBJ1-2	CSVEDQGSYGYTF
TRBV20-1	14	TRBJ2-7	CSAKDRGTIHEQYF
TRBV20-1	15	TRBJ2-5	CSASGAGPGGETQYF
TRBV5-1	15	TRBJ1-1	CASSWGGGPNTEAFF
TRBV12-5	16	TRBJ2-1	CASGLVAGAHYNEQFF
TRBV3-1	13	TRBJ2-1	CASSQTLAGEQFF
TRBV29-1	13	TRBJ2-7	CSAWTGSSYEQYF
TRBV24-1	14	TRBJ2-3	CAIQTSGSTDTQYF
TRBV4-2	16	TRBJ2-1	CASSQGDSGAHNEQFF
TRBV27	15	TRBJ2-6	CASSYGYSGANVLTF
TRBV5-1	13	TRBJ2-1	CASSRPTGSEQFF
TRBV5-1	17	TRBJ2-3	CASSSAGASIHTDTQYF
TRBV12-3/TRBV12-4	15	TRBJ2-7	CASSLARLAGGEQYF
TRBV12-3/TRBV12-4	15	TRBJ1-1	CASSRKTGINTEAFF